This TCR beta chain was captured by sequencing in a study of lymphopenia after photon versus proton radiotherapy. Study findings and constraints: Under photons, naive T cells and diversity fell while effector/memory populations rose. After the lymphocyte nadir, photon-treated repertoires showed oligoclonal expansion, especially of CD8+ Temra cells.

The CDR3 sequence is 15 residues long. CDR1 SGHAT and CDR2 FQDESV come from the germline V gene (reference sequence). V lost 0 bases and J 0 bases, leaving 6 bases between the germline ends. Note on this clone: Antigen unknown.

The table came from immunoSEQ multiplex PCR; TCRdb's copy has only in-frame clones and leaves some out. The data show some 45,000 clones, about four fifths seen once. This TCR derives from a woman aged 65 to 85 with pancreatic cancer. The starting material was peripheral blood, obtained from a patient treated with proton-based radiotherapy. The J gene is TRBJ2-1, the V gene TRBV11-1; D is unclear. The CDR3 region has the DNA TGTGCCAGCAGCTTAGCAGGAGCCTCCTACAATGAGCAGTTCTTC. Its translation: CASSLAGASYNEQFF.